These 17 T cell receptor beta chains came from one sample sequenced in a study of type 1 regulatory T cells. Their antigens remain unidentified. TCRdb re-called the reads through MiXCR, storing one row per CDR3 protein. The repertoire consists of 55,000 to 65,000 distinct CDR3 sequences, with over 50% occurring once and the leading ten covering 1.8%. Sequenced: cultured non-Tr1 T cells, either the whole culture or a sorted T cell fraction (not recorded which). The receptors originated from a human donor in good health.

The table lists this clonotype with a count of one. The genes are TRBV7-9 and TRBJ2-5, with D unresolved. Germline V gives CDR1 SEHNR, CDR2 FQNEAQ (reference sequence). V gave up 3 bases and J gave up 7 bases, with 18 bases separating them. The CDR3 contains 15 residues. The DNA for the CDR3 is TGTGCCAGCAGCTTGGCGTTCGGCGGTCTGGGGACCCAGTACTTC. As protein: CASSLAFGGLGTQYF.

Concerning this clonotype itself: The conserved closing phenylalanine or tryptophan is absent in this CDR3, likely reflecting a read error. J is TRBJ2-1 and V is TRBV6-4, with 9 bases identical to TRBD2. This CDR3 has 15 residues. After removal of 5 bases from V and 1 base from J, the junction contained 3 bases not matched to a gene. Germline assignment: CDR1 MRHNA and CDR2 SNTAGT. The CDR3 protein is CASSPTSGSYNEQFI. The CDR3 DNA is TGTGCCAGCAGTCCGACTAGCGGTTCCTACAATGAGCAGTTCATC.

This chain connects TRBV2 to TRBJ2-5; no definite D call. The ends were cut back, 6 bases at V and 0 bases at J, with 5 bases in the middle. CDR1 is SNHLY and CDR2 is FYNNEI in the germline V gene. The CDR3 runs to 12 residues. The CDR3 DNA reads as TGTGCCAGCAGGGAGTACCAAGAGACCCAGTACTTC. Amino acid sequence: CASREYQETQYF.

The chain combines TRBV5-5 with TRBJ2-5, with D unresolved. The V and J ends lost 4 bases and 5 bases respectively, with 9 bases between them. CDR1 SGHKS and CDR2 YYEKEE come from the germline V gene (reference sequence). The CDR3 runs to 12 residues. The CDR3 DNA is TGTGCCAGCAGCCCACTCGGGGAGACCCAGTACTTC. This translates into CASSPLGETQYF.

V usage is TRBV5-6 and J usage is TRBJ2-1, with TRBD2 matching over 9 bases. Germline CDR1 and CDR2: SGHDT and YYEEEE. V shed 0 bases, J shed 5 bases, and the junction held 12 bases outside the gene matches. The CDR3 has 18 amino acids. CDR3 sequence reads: CASSLAELRLAGHNEQFF. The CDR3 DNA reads TGTGCCAGCAGCTTGGCCGAGCTGAGGCTAGCGGGACACAATGAGCAGTTCTTC. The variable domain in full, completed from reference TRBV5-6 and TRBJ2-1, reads DAGVTQSPTHLIKTRGQQVTLRCSPKSGHDTVSWYQQALGQGPQFIFQYYEEEERQRGNFPDRFSGHQFPNYSSELNVNALLLGDSALYLCASSLAELRLAGHNEQFFGPGTRLTVL.

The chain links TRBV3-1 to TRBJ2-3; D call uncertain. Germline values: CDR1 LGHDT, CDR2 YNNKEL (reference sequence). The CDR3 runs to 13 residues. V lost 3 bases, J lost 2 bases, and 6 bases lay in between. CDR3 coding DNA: TGTGCCAGCAGCCAGACGCTCACAGATACGCAGTATTTT. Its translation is CASSQTLTDTQYF.

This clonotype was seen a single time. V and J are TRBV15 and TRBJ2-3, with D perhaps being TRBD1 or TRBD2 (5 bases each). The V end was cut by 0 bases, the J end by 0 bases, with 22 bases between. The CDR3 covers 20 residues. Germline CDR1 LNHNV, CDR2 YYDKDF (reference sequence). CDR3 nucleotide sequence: TGTGCCACCAGCAGAGAAAAGGGGTTTATGCGGAGGCCAAGCACAGATACGCAGTATTTT. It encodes CATSREKGFMRRPSTDTQYF.

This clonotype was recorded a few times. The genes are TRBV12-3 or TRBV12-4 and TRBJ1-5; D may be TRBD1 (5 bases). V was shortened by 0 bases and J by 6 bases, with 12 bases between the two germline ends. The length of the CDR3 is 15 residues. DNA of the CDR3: TGTGCCAGCAGTTTAGCCACGGGGGGGTCTCAGCCCCAGCATTTT. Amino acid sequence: CASSLATGGSQPQHF.

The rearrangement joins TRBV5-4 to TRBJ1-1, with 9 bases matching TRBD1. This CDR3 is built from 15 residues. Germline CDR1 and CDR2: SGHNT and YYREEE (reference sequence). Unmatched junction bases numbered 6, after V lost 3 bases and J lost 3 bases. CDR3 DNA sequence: TGTGCCAGCAGCTCGACACAGGGGGCGCACACTGAAGCTTTCTTT. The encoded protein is CASSSTQGAHTEAFF.

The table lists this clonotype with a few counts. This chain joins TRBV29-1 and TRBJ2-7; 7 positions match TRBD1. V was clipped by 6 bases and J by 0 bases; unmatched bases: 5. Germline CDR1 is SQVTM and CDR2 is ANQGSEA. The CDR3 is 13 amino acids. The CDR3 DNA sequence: TGCAGCGTGCGTCGACAGGGCTCCTACGAGCAGTACTTC. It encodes CSVRRQGSYEQYF.

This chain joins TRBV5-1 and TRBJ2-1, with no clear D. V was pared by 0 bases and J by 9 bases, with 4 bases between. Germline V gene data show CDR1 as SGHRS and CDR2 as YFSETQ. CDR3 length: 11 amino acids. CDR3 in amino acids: CASSLAIEQFF. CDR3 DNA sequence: TGCGCCAGCAGCTTGGCTATTGAGCAGTTCTTC.

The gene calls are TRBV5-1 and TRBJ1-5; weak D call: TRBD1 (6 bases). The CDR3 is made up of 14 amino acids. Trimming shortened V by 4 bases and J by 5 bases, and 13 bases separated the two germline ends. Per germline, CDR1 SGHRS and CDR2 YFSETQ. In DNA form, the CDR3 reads TGCGCCAGCAGCGCCGGACACAGGGATCAGCCCCAGCATTTT. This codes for CASSAGHRDQPQHF. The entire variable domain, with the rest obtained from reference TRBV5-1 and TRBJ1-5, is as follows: KAGVTQTPRYLIKTRGQQVTLSCSPISGHRSVSWYQQTPGQGLQFLFEYFSETQRNKGNFPGRFSGRQFSNSRSEMNVSTLELGDSALYLCASSAGHRDQPQHFGDGTRLSIL.

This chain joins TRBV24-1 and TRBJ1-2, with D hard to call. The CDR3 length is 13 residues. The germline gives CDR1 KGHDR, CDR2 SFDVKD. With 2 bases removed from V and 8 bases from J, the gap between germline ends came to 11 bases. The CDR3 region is CATSDWGEEGYTF. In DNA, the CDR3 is TGTGCCACCAGTGATTGGGGAGAGGAAGGCTACACCTTC.

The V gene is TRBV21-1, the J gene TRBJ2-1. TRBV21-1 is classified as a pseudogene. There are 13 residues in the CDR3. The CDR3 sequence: CASSPITANEQFF. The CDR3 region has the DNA TGTGCCAGCAGCCCTATTACAGCGAATGAGCAGTTCTTC.

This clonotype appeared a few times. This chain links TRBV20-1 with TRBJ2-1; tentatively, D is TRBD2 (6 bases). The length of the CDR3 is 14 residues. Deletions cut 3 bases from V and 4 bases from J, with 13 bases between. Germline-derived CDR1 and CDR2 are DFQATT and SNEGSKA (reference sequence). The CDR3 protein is CSARRRREYNEQFF. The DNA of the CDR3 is TGCAGTGCTAGGAGGCGGAGGGAGTACAATGAGCAGTTCTTC.

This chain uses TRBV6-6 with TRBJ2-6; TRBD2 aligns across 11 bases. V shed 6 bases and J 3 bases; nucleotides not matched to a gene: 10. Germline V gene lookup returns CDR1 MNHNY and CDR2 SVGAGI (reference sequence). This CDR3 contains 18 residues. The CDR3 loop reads CASSGVLAGGGGANVLTF. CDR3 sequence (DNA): TGTGCCAGCAGCGGGGTCCTAGCGGGAGGAGGTGGGGCCAACGTCCTGACTTTC.

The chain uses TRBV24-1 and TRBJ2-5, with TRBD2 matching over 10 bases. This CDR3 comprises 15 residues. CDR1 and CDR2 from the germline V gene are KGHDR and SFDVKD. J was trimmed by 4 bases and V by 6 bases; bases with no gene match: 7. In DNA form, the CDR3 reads TGTGCCACCAGTCCTCGACTAGCGGGCGGAGAGACCCAGTACTTC. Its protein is CATSPRLAGGETQYF.